The T cell receptor (beta chain) under discussion was sequenced for a study of T cells in localized non-small cell lung cancer. Study-wide points: A median about 62 of the top 100 tumor clones appeared in adjacent lung.

This clone is a singleton in its sample. Its antigen remains unidentified. V was clipped by 5 bases and J by 5 bases, with 3 bases between them. Germline CDR1 SEHNR, CDR2 FQNEAQ (reference sequence). CDR3 length equals 10 residues. This table comes from immunoSEQ multiplex PCR, and its TCRdb copy is limited to in-frame clones, with some not included. The sample has 25,000 to 30,000 clones, 80% to 85% seen once. This specimen was peripheral blood, taken before any cancer treatment. The clonotype was recovered from a woman aged 35-70 years with stage I lung adenocarcinoma. V and J are TRBV7-9 and TRBJ1-1; D not certain. CDR3 DNA: TGTGCCAGCAGCCCTACTGAAGCTTTCTTT. This translates into CASSPTEAFF.